The clone carrying this T cell receptor (beta chain) was counted a few times. With V trimmed by 5 bases and J by 6 bases, 4 bases remained unmatched. The CDR3 loop spans 13 amino acids. Germline V gene lookup returns CDR1 SNHLY and CDR2 FYNNEI. Adults between about 18 and 89 years of age took part from fewer than 30 US areas. Two consecutive negative NP/OP PCR tests, clearance, or resolved symptoms defined Cohort 3 recovery. The sample originates from a study of blood T cell repertoires in COVID-19. Background on the study: The samples span acute and convalescent COVID-19 from the United States, Italy and Spain.

Generated by immunoSEQ multiplex PCR, the TCRdb table keeps only in-frame clones and is missing some. The top ten clones hold about 18% of a sample with approximately 130,000 clones, roughly four fifths of them seen once. Sequences were obtained from PBMCs or T cells enriched from blood (not recorded which). The TCR sequence derives from a man in his thirties or forties who had recovered from COVID-19. The chain employs TRBV2 and TRBJ1-2, with 9 bases lining up with TRBD1. The CDR3 sequence is CASSTRTGDGYTF. In DNA form, the CDR3 reads TGTGCCAGCAGTACCCGGACAGGGGATGGCTACACCTTC.